The sequence of this TCR beta chain was determined in a study of blood T cell repertoires in COVID-19. About the research overall: COVID-19 samples, acute and convalescent, were from the United States, Italy and Spain. PBMCs, B-cell-depleted T cells, or T cells provided the cDNA or gDNA that made up the material.

Per the authors' pipeline: Reference gene primer amplification yielded estimated nucleated cell counts. Sequencing used immunoSEQ multiplex PCR; TCRdb keeps in-frame clones, though not all of them. The D gene and trimming were derived from the DNA, and the V and J assignments and clone size from that table. The sample records about 250,000 clones, around 88% being singletons. Germline V lookup: CDR1 SGHRS, CDR2 YFSETQ. The CDR3 has 15 residues. V was pared by 1 base and J by 0 bases, with 10 bases between. The source of this sequence is a man older than 75 with acute or convalescent COVID-19. The V call is TRBV5-1, the J call TRBJ1-2, with a possible D match to TRBD1 (6 bases). The source material was peripheral blood. CDR3 sequence reads: CASSLQGGSNYGYTF. The CDR3 DNA sequence: TGCGCCAGCAGCTTGCAAGGGGGATCTAACTATGGCTACACCTTC.